The subject of this entry is one T cell receptor (beta chain). These data belong to a study of monozygotic twins with inflammatory bowel disease. Per the germline V gene, CDR1 is MNHNS and CDR2 is SASEGT. The CDR3 loop spans 14 amino acids. TCRdb re-called the 5' RACE reads; one entry per CDR3 protein, DNA not given. The clone table shows roughly 150,000 distinct CDR3 sequences, with the ten largest holding roughly 3%. The V and J genes are TRBV6-1 and TRBJ2-2; TCRdb proposes TRBD1, but this gene call is untestable without DNA. The receptor comes from a human donor with ulcerative colitis or Crohn's disease, or a healthy co-twin of an affected twin (not recorded which). Sequencing was carried out using blood. This CDR3 is CASSPTGYTGELFF.